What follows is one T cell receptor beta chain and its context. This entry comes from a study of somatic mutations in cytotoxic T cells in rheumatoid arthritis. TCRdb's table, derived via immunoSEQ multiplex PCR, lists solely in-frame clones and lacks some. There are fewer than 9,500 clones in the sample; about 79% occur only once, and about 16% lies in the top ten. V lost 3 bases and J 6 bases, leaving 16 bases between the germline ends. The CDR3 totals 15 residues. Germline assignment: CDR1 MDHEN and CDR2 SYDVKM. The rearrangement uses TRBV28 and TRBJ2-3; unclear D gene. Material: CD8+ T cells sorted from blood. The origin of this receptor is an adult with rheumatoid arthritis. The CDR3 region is CASSFLVGSSDTQYF. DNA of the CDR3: TGTGCCAGCAGTTTTTTGGTGGGGTCATCCGATACGCAGTATTTT.